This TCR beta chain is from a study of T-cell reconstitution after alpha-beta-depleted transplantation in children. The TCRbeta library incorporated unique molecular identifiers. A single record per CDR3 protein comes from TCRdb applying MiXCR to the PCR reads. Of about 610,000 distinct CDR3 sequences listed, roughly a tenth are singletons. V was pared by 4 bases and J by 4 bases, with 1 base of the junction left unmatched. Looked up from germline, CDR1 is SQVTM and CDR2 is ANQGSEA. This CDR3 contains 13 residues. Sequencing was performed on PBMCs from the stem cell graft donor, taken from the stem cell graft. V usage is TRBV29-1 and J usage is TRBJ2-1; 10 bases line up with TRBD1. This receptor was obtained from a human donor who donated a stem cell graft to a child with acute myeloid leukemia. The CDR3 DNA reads TGCAGCGTTGCGGGACAGGGGTACAATGAGCAGTTCTTC. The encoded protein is CSVAGQGYNEQFF.